This T cell receptor beta chain was documented in a study of T cell repertoires in cytomegalovirus infection. About the research overall: Public TCR beta signatures indicated both CMV infection and matching HLA type. Study outcomes and limitations: The ex vivo response was dominated by HLA-C-restricted CMV-specific TCR beta clonotypes.

Via MiXCR, TCRdb re-called the reads, giving one row per CDR3 protein. Found here are some 320,000 distinct CDR3 sequences, under 35% of them singletons; the top ten hold 20%. At least ten counts were recorded for this clonotype. Its cognate antigen is unknown. CDR3 length: 12 amino acids. The germline gives CDR1 KGHSH, CDR2 LQKENI. V lost 5 bases, J lost 16 bases, and 18 bases lay in between. This TCR was recovered from a human donor in good health (CMV status not recorded). Some clones in this sample may be carry-over from other donors' samples. This chain joins TRBV18 and TRBJ1-3; D is undetermined. Source: cultured PBMCs, taken from culture after CMV antigen stimulation. In nucleotides, the CDR3 is TGTGCCAGCTCATCGGCCACCGGCCTGGCGTATTTT. Its translation is CASSSATGLAYF.